This is a list of T cell receptor beta chains from one sample in a study of blood T cell repertoires in COVID-19. Sequencing used immunoSEQ multiplex PCR; TCRdb keeps in-frame clones, though not all of them. The table shows 300,000 to 350,000 clones, with 80% to 90% occurring only once. Specimen: PBMCs or T cells enriched from blood (not recorded which). Receptors were obtained from a young man who had recovered from COVID-19. Both conserved end residues are part of each CDR3. Fields, in order: J gene, D gene, CDR3 length, V gene, clone size, CDR3 DNA, CDR3 protein. D genes are given only for firm matches. Expanded clones are given a class, and other clones once, few, many or no size at all.

J gene: TRBJ2-7; D gene: TRBD1; CDR3 length: 14; V gene: TRBV2; clone size: NA; CDR3 DNA: TGTGCCAGCAAAAGGGGACAGACTTCCTACGAGCAGTACTTC; CDR3 protein: CASKRGQTSYEQYF
J gene: TRBJ1-2; D gene: TRBD1; CDR3 length: 16; V gene: TRBV27; clone size: NA; CDR3 DNA: TGTGCCAGCAGTTTAAGGACAGGGGCAGGATTCTATGGCTACACCTTC; CDR3 protein: CASSLRTGAGFYGYTF
J gene: TRBJ1-4; D gene: TRBD1; CDR3 length: 14; V gene: TRBV27; clone size: NA; CDR3 DNA: TGTGCCAGCAGTTTCACAGGGGTGAATGAAAAACTGTTTTTT; CDR3 protein: CASSFTGVNEKLFF
J gene: TRBJ2-4; D gene: TRBD2; CDR3 length: 15; V gene: TRBV5-4; clone size: NA; CDR3 DNA: TGTGCCAGCAGCTTGGCGGGGGGAACCAAAAACATTCAGTACTTC; CDR3 protein: CASSLAGGTKNIQYF
J gene: TRBJ1-6; D gene: TRBD1; CDR3 length: 14; V gene: TRBV27; clone size: NA; CDR3 DNA: TGTGCCAGCAGTTTACGGGACAGATATTCACCCCTCCACTTT; CDR3 protein: CASSLRDRYSPLHF
J gene: TRBJ2-7; D gene: NA; CDR3 length: 16; V gene: TRBV19; clone size: NA; CDR3 DNA: TGTGCCAGTAGTCCGAGGGCTTTCTTAACCCACGTCGAGCAGTACTTC; CDR3 protein: CASSPRAFLTHVEQYF
J gene: TRBJ2-3; D gene: NA; CDR3 length: 14; V gene: TRBV19; clone size: NA; CDR3 DNA: TGTGCCAGTAAGACGGGCAGGGACACAGATACGCAGTATTTT; CDR3 protein: CASKTGRDTDTQYF
J gene: TRBJ1-4; D gene: TRBD1; CDR3 length: 19; V gene: TRBV4-1; clone size: NA; CDR3 DNA: TGCGCCAGCAGCCGACATAATTCGGGACAGGGCCCTTCGCAGGCAAAACTGTTTTTT; CDR3 protein: CASSRHNSGQGPSQAKLFF
J gene: TRBJ1-1; D gene: NA; CDR3 length: 14; V gene: TRBV2; clone size: NA; CDR3 DNA: TGTGCCAGCAGGCGGAGGACGGGTCACACTGAAGCTTTCTTT; CDR3 protein: CASRRRTGHTEAFF
J gene: TRBJ1-2; D gene: NA; CDR3 length: 15; V gene: TRBV5-1; clone size: once; CDR3 DNA: TGCGCCAGCAGGCATGCAGGGGACGGAGACTATGGCTACACCTTC; CDR3 protein: CASRHAGDGDYGYTF
J gene: TRBJ1-2; D gene: NA; CDR3 length: 13; V gene: TRBV5-1; clone size: once; CDR3 DNA: TGCGCCAGCAGGACAGGTTTTAACTATGGCTACACCTTC; CDR3 protein: CASRTGFNYGYTF
J gene: TRBJ1-6; D gene: TRBD1; CDR3 length: 16; V gene: TRBV19; clone size: NA; CDR3 DNA: TGTGCCAGTAGCGTCCCGGGACAGGGTTCAAATTCACCCCTCCACTTT; CDR3 protein: CASSVPGQGSNSPLHF
J gene: TRBJ2-4; D gene: TRBD2; CDR3 length: 15; V gene: TRBV24-1; clone size: NA; CDR3 DNA: TGTGCCACCAGTGATAGCGGGGGGGCCGGTAACATTCAGTACTTC; CDR3 protein: CATSDSGGAGNIQYF
J gene: TRBJ2-7; D gene: TRBD1; CDR3 length: 15; V gene: TRBV4-2; clone size: NA; CDR3 DNA: TGTGCCAGCAGCCAAGAAGGGACAGGGGCCTACGAGCAGTACTTC; CDR3 protein: CASSQEGTGAYEQYF
J gene: TRBJ2-1; D gene: NA; CDR3 length: 17; V gene: TRBV6-1; clone size: NA; CDR3 DNA: TGTGCCAGCAGTGAACAAGGCGGGTTTTCCTCCTACAATGAGCAGTTCTTC; CDR3 protein: CASSEQGGFSSYNEQFF
J gene: TRBJ2-1; D gene: TRBD1; CDR3 length: 15; V gene: TRBV30; clone size: NA; CDR3 DNA: TGTGCCTGGAGTCGACAGGGGACCTTCTACAATGAGCAGTTCTTC; CDR3 protein: CAWSRQGTFYNEQFF
J gene: TRBJ1-1; D gene: NA; CDR3 length: 11; V gene: TRBV5-4; clone size: NA; CDR3 DNA: TGTGCCAGCAGCTTGTATCAGGAAGCTTTCTTT; CDR3 protein: CASSLYQEAFF
J gene: TRBJ2-7; D gene: NA; CDR3 length: 13; V gene: TRBV19; clone size: NA; CDR3 DNA: TGTGCCAGTAGTTCCGCTGTACTCTACGAGCAGTACTTC; CDR3 protein: CASSSAVLYEQYF
J gene: TRBJ2-4; D gene: NA; CDR3 length: 15; V gene: TRBV10-3; clone size: NA; CDR3 DNA: TGTGCCATCAGCAGGGACACGGGCCGGGGTAACATTCAGTACTTC; CDR3 protein: CAISRDTGRGNIQYF
J gene: TRBJ2-2; D gene: TRBD1; CDR3 length: 13; V gene: TRBV12-3/TRBV12-4; clone size: NA; CDR3 DNA: TGTGCCAGCAGCTGGACAGGGCACGGGGAGCTGTTTTTT; CDR3 protein: CASSWTGHGELFF
J gene: TRBJ2-1; D gene: TRBD1; CDR3 length: 16; V gene: TRBV6-1; clone size: NA; CDR3 DNA: TGTGCCAGCAGTGAAAAGGGACAGAGCTCCTACAATGAGCAGTTCTTC; CDR3 protein: CASSEKGQSSYNEQFF
J gene: TRBJ1-1; D gene: NA; CDR3 length: 13; V gene: TRBV6-5; clone size: NA; CDR3 DNA: TGTGCCAGCAGCCCCCGTGGTGAGACTGAAGCTTTCTTT; CDR3 protein: CASSPRGETEAFF
J gene: TRBJ2-5; D gene: TRBD1; CDR3 length: 16; V gene: TRBV2; clone size: NA; CDR3 DNA: TGTGCCAGCAGCGCGAGGAGACAGGGGGTGGGAGAGACCCAGTACTTC; CDR3 protein: CASSARRQGVGETQYF
J gene: TRBJ2-1; D gene: NA; CDR3 length: 15; V gene: TRBV9; clone size: NA; CDR3 DNA: TGTGCCAGCAGCGCGCAGGGGTTACCGGGGAATGAGCAGTTCTTC; CDR3 protein: CASSAQGLPGNEQFF
J gene: TRBJ2-7; D gene: TRBD1; CDR3 length: 13; V gene: TRBV29-1; clone size: NA; CDR3 DNA: TGCAGCGTTGTACCGGGACAGGGCTACGAGCAGTACTTC; CDR3 protein: CSVVPGQGYEQYF
J gene: TRBJ1-4; D gene: NA; CDR3 length: 15; V gene: TRBV3-1/TRBV3-2; clone size: few; CDR3 DNA: TGTGCCAGCAGCCCTATGGAGGGGTATAATGAAAAACTGTTTTTT; CDR3 protein: CASSPMEGYNEKLFF
J gene: TRBJ1-1; D gene: NA; CDR3 length: 14; V gene: TRBV7-7; clone size: NA; CDR3 DNA: TGTGCTAGCAGCCCTCTACCGGGAAACACTGAAGCTTTCTTT; CDR3 protein: CASSPLPGNTEAFF
J gene: TRBJ2-7; D gene: NA; CDR3 length: 14; V gene: TRBV4-1; clone size: NA; CDR3 DNA: TGCGCCAGCAGCCAAGACGCGGGGTTTTTGGAGCAGTACTTC; CDR3 protein: CASSQDAGFLEQYF
J gene: TRBJ2-1; D gene: NA; CDR3 length: 18; V gene: TRBV24-1; clone size: once; CDR3 DNA: TGTGCCACCAGTGATTCTGCTCTTGGGCAAATCTCCTACAATGAGCAGTTCTTC; CDR3 protein: CATSDSALGQISYNEQFF
J gene: TRBJ1-1; D gene: NA; CDR3 length: 15; V gene: TRBV6-5; clone size: NA; CDR3 DNA: TGTGCCAGCAGCCCGAAACGTTATATGGACAGTGAAGCTTTCTTT; CDR3 protein: CASSPKRYMDSEAFF
J gene: TRBJ2-1; D gene: NA; CDR3 length: 14; V gene: TRBV6-5; clone size: NA; CDR3 DNA: TGTGCCAGCAGCCACAGGGCTACCTACAATGAGCAGTTCTTC; CDR3 protein: CASSHRATYNEQFF
J gene: TRBJ1-2; D gene: TRBD1; CDR3 length: 15; V gene: TRBV3-1/TRBV3-2; clone size: NA; CDR3 DNA: TGTGCCAGCAGCCAAGAATTAGGGACAGTCTATGGCTACACCTTC; CDR3 protein: CASSQELGTVYGYTF
J gene: TRBJ1-5; D gene: NA; CDR3 length: 13; V gene: TRBV29-1; clone size: NA; CDR3 DNA: TGCAGCGTTGGCGGATATAGCAATCAGCCCCAGCATTTT; CDR3 protein: CSVGGYSNQPQHF
J gene: TRBJ2-1; D gene: NA; CDR3 length: 13; V gene: TRBV27; clone size: NA; CDR3 DNA: TGTGCCAGCAGTTTGGGGCGCTACAATGAGCAGTTCTTC; CDR3 protein: CASSLGRYNEQFF
J gene: TRBJ1-5; D gene: TRBD1; CDR3 length: 15; V gene: TRBV6-5; clone size: NA; CDR3 DNA: TGTGCCAGCAGTTCCGGGACAGGGCGCTTGGAGCCCCAGCATTTT; CDR3 protein: CASSSGTGRLEPQHF
J gene: TRBJ2-5; D gene: NA; CDR3 length: 16; V gene: TRBV3-1/TRBV3-2; clone size: NA; CDR3 DNA: TGTGCCAGCAGCCAGGGACTTCCGGGGAACCACGAGACCCAGTACTTC; CDR3 protein: CASSQGLPGNHETQYF
J gene: TRBJ2-1; D gene: TRBD1; CDR3 length: 14; V gene: TRBV5-8; clone size: NA; CDR3 DNA: TGTGCCAGCAGTCCCAGCCAGGGGGCTAATGAGCAGTTCTTC; CDR3 protein: CASSPSQGANEQFF
J gene: TRBJ2-7; D gene: NA; CDR3 length: 15; V gene: TRBV10-3; clone size: NA; CDR3 DNA: TGTGCCATCTCCGCCGGTGGAGGGCCCCCCTACGAGCAGTACTTC; CDR3 protein: CAISAGGGPPYEQYF
J gene: TRBJ2-7; D gene: NA; CDR3 length: 14; V gene: TRBV28; clone size: NA; CDR3 DNA: TGTGCCAGCAGTTTGGGGGGGGCAACCTACGAGCAGTACTTC; CDR3 protein: CASSLGGATYEQYF
J gene: TRBJ1-2; D gene: NA; CDR3 length: 13; V gene: TRBV6-2/TRBV6-3; clone size: NA; CDR3 DNA: TGTGCCAGCAGTTTAAACCGAGTGCTGGGCTACACCTTC; CDR3 protein: CASSLNRVLGYTF
J gene: TRBJ2-2; D gene: TRBD1; CDR3 length: 17; V gene: TRBV29-1; clone size: NA; CDR3 DNA: TGCAGCGTTGCTTCCGGGACAGGGGTTAGCAACACCGGGGAGCTGTTTTTT; CDR3 protein: CSVASGTGVSNTGELFF
J gene: TRBJ1-3; D gene: NA; CDR3 length: 13; V gene: TRBV27; clone size: NA; CDR3 DNA: TGTGCCAGCGGGCCCGTATCTGGAAACACCATATATTTT; CDR3 protein: CASGPVSGNTIYF
J gene: TRBJ1-1; D gene: TRBD1; CDR3 length: 16; V gene: TRBV19; clone size: few; CDR3 DNA: TGTGCCAGTAGTGCGGGACAGGGTGTCATGAACACTGAAGCTTTCTTT; CDR3 protein: CASSAGQGVMNTEAFF
J gene: TRBJ1-1; D gene: NA; CDR3 length: 14; V gene: TRBV5-1; clone size: NA; CDR3 DNA: TGCGCCAGTAAAGAACAGGGTATGAACACTGAAGCTTTCTTT; CDR3 protein: CASKEQGMNTEAFF
J gene: TRBJ1-5; D gene: TRBD1; CDR3 length: 13; V gene: TRBV3-1/TRBV3-2; clone size: NA; CDR3 DNA: TGTGCCAGCAGCCGTATCAGGGGGCAGCCCCAGCATTTT; CDR3 protein: CASSRIRGQPQHF
J gene: TRBJ2-2; D gene: NA; CDR3 length: 12; V gene: TRBV5-5; clone size: NA; CDR3 DNA: TGTGCCAGCAGCCGTAACACCGGGGAGCTGTTTTTT; CDR3 protein: CASSRNTGELFF
J gene: TRBJ2-7; D gene: TRBD1; CDR3 length: 14; V gene: TRBV3-1/TRBV3-2; clone size: NA; CDR3 DNA: TGTGCCAGCAGCCCCTCGACAGGGACCCACGAGCAGTACTTC; CDR3 protein: CASSPSTGTHEQYF
J gene: TRBJ2-7; D gene: TRBD1; CDR3 length: 16; V gene: TRBV5-4; clone size: NA; CDR3 DNA: TGTGCCAGCAGCTATCGACCGGGACAGAGATACTACAAGCAGTACTTC; CDR3 protein: CASSYRPGQRYYKQYF
J gene: TRBJ1-5; D gene: NA; CDR3 length: 16; V gene: TRBV10-3; clone size: NA; CDR3 DNA: TGTGCCATCAGTGGAGGCTCGAGTAGTAGCAATCAGCCCCAGCATTTT; CDR3 protein: CAISGGSSSSNQPQHF
J gene: TRBJ2-2; D gene: NA; CDR3 length: 15; V gene: TRBV7-3; clone size: NA; CDR3 DNA: TGTGCCAGCAGCCGAAGGGACTCCAACACCGGGGAGCTGTTTTTT; CDR3 protein: CASSRRDSNTGELFF
J gene: TRBJ1-2; D gene: NA; CDR3 length: 12; V gene: TRBV30; clone size: NA; CDR3 DNA: TGTGCCTGGGACAGGAGTAAATATGGCTACACCTTC; CDR3 protein: CAWDRSKYGYTF
J gene: TRBJ1-2; D gene: NA; CDR3 length: 15; V gene: TRBV19; clone size: NA; CDR3 DNA: TGTGCCAGTAGTCCCCAATGGGCAGGGGACTATGGCTACACCTTC; CDR3 protein: CASSPQWAGDYGYTF
J gene: TRBJ2-3; D gene: NA; CDR3 length: 12; V gene: TRBV11-3; clone size: NA; CDR3 DNA: TGTGCCAGCAGCTTAGGCGAAGATACGCAGTATTTT; CDR3 protein: CASSLGEDTQYF
J gene: TRBJ2-7; D gene: NA; CDR3 length: 12; V gene: TRBV5-1; clone size: few; CDR3 DNA: TGCGCCAGCAGCTTGACACGGGACGAGCAGTACTTC; CDR3 protein: CASSLTRDEQYF
J gene: TRBJ1-2; D gene: NA; CDR3 length: 13; V gene: TRBV6-5; clone size: once; CDR3 DNA: TGTGCCAGCAAACGGGACTCGGACTATGGCTACACCTTC; CDR3 protein: CASKRDSDYGYTF
J gene: TRBJ1-1; D gene: NA; CDR3 length: 15; V gene: TRBV13; clone size: NA; CDR3 DNA: TGTGCCAGCAGCTTTCGCCGGGATTTGAACACTGAAGCTTTCTTT; CDR3 protein: CASSFRRDLNTEAFF
J gene: TRBJ2-7; D gene: NA; CDR3 length: 13; V gene: TRBV30; clone size: NA; CDR3 DNA: TGTGCCTGTCGGACACTAACATCCTACGAGCAGTACTTC; CDR3 protein: CACRTLTSYEQYF
J gene: TRBJ2-5; D gene: TRBD2; CDR3 length: 15; V gene: TRBV3-1/TRBV3-2; clone size: NA; CDR3 DNA: TGTGCCAGCAGCCAAAGCGGGACCAGCGGAGAGACCCAGTACTTC; CDR3 protein: CASSQSGTSGETQYF